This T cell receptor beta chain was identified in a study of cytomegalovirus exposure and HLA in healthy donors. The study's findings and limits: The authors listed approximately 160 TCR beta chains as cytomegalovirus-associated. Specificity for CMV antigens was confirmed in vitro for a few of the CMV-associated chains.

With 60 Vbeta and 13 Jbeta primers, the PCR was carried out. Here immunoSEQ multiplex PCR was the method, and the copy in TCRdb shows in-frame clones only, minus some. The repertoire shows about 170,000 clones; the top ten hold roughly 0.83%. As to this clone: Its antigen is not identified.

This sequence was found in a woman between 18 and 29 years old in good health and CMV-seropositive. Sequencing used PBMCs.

CDR3 in amino acids: CASRLTGNTEAFF. DNA for the CDR3: TGTGCCAGCAGGTTGACAGGGAACACTGAAGCTTTCTTT. This chain connects TRBV7-9 to TRBJ1-1; D might be TRBD1 (6 bases). Germline assignment: CDR1 SEHNR and CDR2 FQNEAQ (reference sequence). CDR3 length: 13 amino acids. Deletions cut 6 bases from V and 1 base from J, with 9 bases between. Using reference TRBV7-9 and TRBJ1-1 for the parts outside the CDR3, the full variable domain is DTGVSQNPRHKITKRGQNVTFRCDPISEHNRLYWYRQTLGQGPEFLTYFQNEAQLEKSRLLSDRFSAERPKGSFSTLEIQRTEQGDSAMYLCASRLTGNTEAFFGQGTRLTVV.